The 32 T cell receptor beta chains in this list originate from one sample, sequenced in a study of T cells in women clearing cervical HPV infection. The data were produced by immunoSEQ multiplex PCR, yet TCRdb's version contains in-frame clones alone and is incomplete. Its listing shows about 40,000 clones. The specimen was blood buffy coat. The receptor set was obtained from a woman between 18 and 75 years old with a cervical HPV16 infection that either progressed to CIN3+ or cleared (not recorded which).

As regards this clone: One end of the junction varies from germline; a read error may be responsible. The sample holds other DNA sequences that translate to the same CDR3. CDR3 DNA, as far as it was read: TGCGCCAGCAGCTTTCGGGGAATCGGAAACACA. As protein: CASSFRGIGNT. In full, the CDR3 is CASSFRGIGNTIYF. The chain combines TRBV5-1 with TRBJ1-3; no definite D call. With the read ending 3 residues before the CDR3 end, the germline J gene is used to fill in that end. This CDR3 has 14 amino acids. Germline lookup yields CDR1 SGHRS and CDR2 YFSETQ.

With respect to this clone: The read terminates 3 residues before the CDR3 end, so the remaining end is supplied by the germline J gene. This rearrangement joins TRBV19 to TRBJ2-3; TRBD1 is a possible D gene (6 bases). The CDR3 totals 15 residues. The V and J ends lost 10 bases and 5 bases respectively, with 22 bases between them. CDR1 and CDR2 from the germline V gene are LNHDA and SQIVND (reference sequence). Here the CDR3 reads CATAPQAGAGDTQYF. Partial CDR3 DNA: TGTGCCACCGCGCCCCAAGCAGGGGCTGGAGATACG.

Worth noting for this clone: Read sequence stops 3 residues before the CDR3 end, and the germline J gene provides the missing end. V gene TRBV19 combines with J gene TRBJ2-1, with 11 bases identical to TRBD2. The CDR3 runs 16 residues. The J segment lost 7 bases and the V segment lost 5 bases, leaving 10 bases of the junction unmatched. The germline CDR1 and CDR2 sequences are LNHDA and SQIVND (reference sequence). The CDR3 bases that were read are TGTGCCAGTAGTCCGATAGCGGGAGGGACAATGAATGAG. Translated, it gives CASSPIAGGTMNE. The full CDR3 is CASSPIAGGTMNEQFF.

Remarks on this clone: The read terminates 3 residues ahead of where the CDR3 ends, so the germline J gene completes it. The rearrangement uses TRBV5-1 and TRBJ2-3; the D gene is possibly TRBD1 (5 bases). Germline V gives CDR1 SGHRS, CDR2 YFSETQ. This CDR3 has 13 amino acids. The CDR3 is CASSLTGEETQYF. The sequenced part of the CDR3 DNA is TGCGCCAGCAGCTTGACAGGTGAAGAGACG.

A note on this clone: The missing CDR3 end, 3 residues past where the read stops, is filled in from the germline J gene. The chain uses TRBV19 and TRBJ1-5, with D perhaps TRBD1 (5 bases). The CDR3 covers 17 residues. The germline CDR1 and CDR2 sequences are LNHDA and SQIVND (reference sequence). V gave up 4 bases and J gave up 1 base, with 17 bases separating them. The CDR3 loop is CASSTLQAGSSNQPQHF. CDR3 DNA, as far as it was read: TGTGCCAGTAGTACCCTACAGGCGGGGAGCAGCAATCAGCCC.

In regard to this clone: The missing CDR3 end, 3 residues past where the read stops, is filled in from the germline J gene. The genes are TRBV7-9 and TRBJ2-7; 9 bases map to TRBD2. V dropped 4 bases and J dropped 5; count of bases not matched to a gene: 6. This CDR3 region has 14 residues. Germline V lookup: CDR1 SEHNR, CDR2 FQNEAQ (reference sequence). This CDR3 is CASSSGLAYDEQYF. Incomplete CDR3 DNA: TGTGCCAGCAGCTCGGGACTAGCTTACGACGAG. Full variable domain (missing parts from reference TRBV7-9 and TRBJ2-7): DTGVSQNPRHKITKRGQNVTFRCDPISEHNRLYWYRQTLGQGPEFLTYFQNEAQLEKSRLLSDRFSAERPKGSFSTLEIQRTEQGDSAMYLCASSSGLAYDEQYFGPGTRLTVT.

Comments on this clone: The CDR3 end is not reached by the read, which stops 3 residues before it; the germline J gene fills it in. The rearrangement uses TRBV20-1 and TRBJ2-3; 7 nucleotides agree with TRBD1. The CDR3 has 14 residues. Germline V gives CDR1 DFQATT, CDR2 SNEGSKA (reference sequence). J gave up 2 bases and V 1 base, and 3 bases lay outside the gene matches. The CDR3 is CSARATGDTDTQYF. The sequenced CDR3 bases are TGCAGTGCTAGAGCTACAGGGGACACAGATACG.

A word on this clone: The missing CDR3 end, 3 residues past where the read stops, is filled in from the germline J gene. The chain employs TRBV19 and TRBJ2-7; possible D gene TRBD1, 5 bases. The germline V gene encodes CDR1 LNHDA and CDR2 SQIVND (reference sequence). The CDR3 length is 13 residues. The V and J ends lost 3 bases and 5 bases respectively, with 11 bases between them. CDR3 in amino acids: CASSMQGSHEQYF. The covered CDR3 bases are TGTGCCAGTAGTATGCAGGGTTCCCACGAG. Complete variable domain (other parts from reference TRBV19 and TRBJ2-7): DGGITQSPKYLFRKEGQNVTLSCEQNLNHDAMYWYRQDPGQGLRLIYYSQIVNDFQKGDIAEGYSVSREKKESFPLTVTSAQKNPTAFYLCASSMQGSHEQYFGPGTRLTVT.

Of note for this clone: The read stops 3 residues short of the end of the CDR3; the missing end is completed from the germline J gene. The V and J genes are TRBV19 and TRBJ1-2, with TRBD1 as a possible D gene (5 bases). CDR1 is LNHDA and CDR2 is SQIVND in the germline V gene (reference sequence). The length of the CDR3 is 13 residues. The covered CDR3 bases are TGTGCCAGTACAGGGAGCCCCTACAATGAC. Protein sequence: CASTGSPYND. The complete CDR3 protein is CASTGSPYNDYTF. Complete variable domain (other parts from reference TRBV19 and TRBJ1-2): DGGITQSPKYLFRKEGQNVTLSCEQNLNHDAMYWYRQDPGQGLRLIYYSQIVNDFQKGDIAEGYSVSREKKESFPLTVTSAQKNPTAFYLCASTGSPYNDYTFGSGTRLTVV.

In regard to this clone: From the germline J gene comes the end of the CDR3, since the read stops 3 residues before it. The sample contains more than one DNA sequence encoding this CDR3. This chain links TRBV2 with TRBJ1-3, with 9 bases matching TRBD1. This CDR3 region has 18 residues. Unmatched junction bases numbered 11, after V lost 5 bases and J lost 0 bases. Germline assignment: CDR1 SNHLY and CDR2 FYNNEI. The covered CDR3 bases are TGTGCCAGCAGTTCAACCCAACAGGGGGCTAGCTCTGGAAACACC. The encoded protein is CASSSTQQGASSGNT. The complete CDR3 reads CASSSTQQGASSGNTIYF. Supplemented by reference TRBV2 and TRBJ1-3, the full variable domain reads EPEVTQTPSHQVTQMGQEVILRCVPISNHLYFYWYRQILGQKVEFLVSFYNNEISEKSEIFDDQFSVERPDGSNFTLKIRSTKLEDSAMYFCASSSTQQGASSGNTIYFGEGSWLTVV.

A note on this clone: The CDR3 end falls 3 residues outside the read, so it is completed with the germline J gene. This chain joins TRBV30 and TRBJ1-5, with D tentatively TRBD1 (5 bases). The V end was cut by 0 bases, the J end by 0 bases, with 9 bases between. The CDR3 totals 15 residues. The germline gives CDR1 GTSNPN, CDR2 SVGIG (reference sequence). The CDR3 sequence: CAWSVGGVSNQPQHF. The DNA read from the CDR3 is TGTGCCTGGAGTGTAGGAGGGGTTAGCAATCAGCCC.

A note on this clone: The read ends 3 residues shy of where the CDR3 ends; the end is completed using the germline J gene. The V and J genes are TRBV2 and TRBJ2-1; the D is unclear. V was pared by 11 bases and J by 8 bases, with 10 bases between. Germline V CDR1 and CDR2: SNHLY, FYNNEI. The CDR3 runs to 10 residues. The CDR3 sequence is CAVVRDEQFF. Incomplete CDR3 DNA: TGTGCCGTGGTCCGCGATGAG.

The covered CDR3 bases are TGTGCCACCATCCCTCCTAGCGGTGAGGCAGATACG. Protein product: CATIPPSGEADT. The CDR3, in full, reads CATIPPSGEADTQYF. The rearrangement joins TRBV24-1 to TRBJ2-3; 7 nucleotides match TRBD2. With the read ending 3 residues before the CDR3 end, the germline J gene is used to fill in that end. The V gene's germline CDR1 is KGHDR and CDR2 SFDVKD. V lost 8 bases to trimming and J lost 4 bases; unmatched junction nucleotides: 11. The CDR3 has 15 amino acids.

Worth noting for this clone: The read ends 3 residues before the CDR3 terminus; that terminus is restored from the germline J gene. The rearrangement links TRBV20-1 to TRBJ1-4; no clear D. The CDR3 runs to 12 residues. Deletions cut 0 bases from V and 7 bases from J, with 6 bases between. Germline loops: CDR1 DFQATT, CDR2 SNEGSKA (reference sequence). The DNA read from the CDR3 is TGCAGTGCTAGAGATCAAGGTGAAAAA. Protein product: CSARDQGEK. The full CDR3 reads CSARDQGEKLFF.

The sequenced part of the CDR3 DNA is TGTGCCTGGACCTTAGGGGCCAGACAAGAGACC. Translating gives CAWTLGARQET. In full, the CDR3 reads CAWTLGARQETQYF. The chain joins TRBV30 to TRBJ2-5, with a weak D call TRBD1 (5 bases). The read gets to within 3 residues of the CDR3 end, and the germline J gene fills in the rest. Germline V gives CDR1 GTSNPN, CDR2 SVGIG (reference sequence). V lost 4 bases to trimming and J lost 2 bases, with 14 bases between them. The CDR3 consists of 14 residues.

Comments on this clone: The read stops 3 residues short of the end of the CDR3; the missing end is completed from the germline J gene. J is TRBJ2-2 and V is TRBV5-6; TRBD1 might be the D (5 bases). Germline CDR1 and CDR2: SGHDT and YYEEEE. The CDR3 spans 14 residues. The DNA read from the CDR3 is TGTGCCAGCAGCTTGGTAGGGGCGAGAGAAAAG. Translated, it gives CASSLVGAREK. The CDR3 as a whole reads CASSLVGAREKLFF.

As for this clone: The read is 3 residues too short to cover the CDR3 end, so that end is filled in from the germline J gene. This chain links TRBV4-2 with TRBJ1-4, with 9 bases aligning to TRBD1. CDR3 length: 16 residues. Germline V gives CDR1 LGHNA, CDR2 YNFKEQ. The trim removed 4 bases at V and 0 bases at J, leaving 3 bases unmatched. The CDR3 sequence: CASSPGQGTTNEKLFF. Incomplete CDR3 DNA: TGTGCCAGCAGCCCCGGACAGGGGACAACTAATGAAAAA.

Note on this clone: Germline and junction disagree at one end, which may indicate a read error. The read ends 3 residues before the CDR3 terminus; that terminus is restored from the germline J gene. The rearrangement joins TRBV2 to TRBJ2-3; 10 nucleotides align to TRBD1. Germline V gene sequence: CDR1 SNHLY, CDR2 FYNNEI. The CDR3 runs to 14 residues. CDR3 bases read: TGTGCCAGCAAAACCAGACAGGGGGCAGAGACG. This sequence encodes CASKTRQGAET. The full CDR3 is CASKTRQGAETQYF.

Concerning this clone: Sequencing ends 3 residues short of the CDR3 end; the germline J gene provides the rest. The gene calls are TRBV7-9 and TRBJ2-7; 7 nucleotides match TRBD2. This CDR3 is 14 amino acids long. Germline V CDR1 and CDR2: SEHNR, FQNEAQ (reference sequence). With 4 bases clipped from V and 0 bases from J, the junction kept 3 bases outside the gene matches. The CDR3 protein is CASSYGGSSYEQYF. CDR3 bases read: TGTGCCAGCAGCTACGGCGGGAGCTCCTACGAG.

To note about this clone: The CDR3 goes on 3 residues after the read ends, and that part is filled in from the germline J gene. The rearrangement links TRBV30 to TRBJ2-7, with TRBD2 as a possible D gene (6 bases). The germline V and J ends were trimmed by 7 bases and 2 bases, with 18 bases remaining between them. This CDR3 comprises 14 residues. CDR1 and CDR2 from the germline V gene are GTSNPN and SVGIG (reference sequence). The CDR3 region is CASASGTRTYEQYF. The part of the CDR3 DNA that was read is TGTGCCTCCGCGTCCGGGACTCGCACCTACGAG.

As regards this clone: Coverage ceases 3 residues before the CDR3 finishes, and the germline J gene fills in the end. V and J are TRBV20-1 and TRBJ2-1; no clear D. This CDR3 has 16 residues. Germline V lookup: CDR1 DFQATT, CDR2 SNEGSKA (reference sequence). The V end lost 5 bases, the J end lost 0 bases, and 17 bases lay between the germline ends. Incomplete CDR3 DNA: TGCAGTGCTTTCCCCAGCGTCTTGAGCTCCTACAATGAG. As protein: CSAFPSVLSSYNE. The entire CDR3 is CSAFPSVLSSYNEQFF.

For this clone: The sequence runs out 3 residues before the end of the CDR3; the remainder is reconstructed from the germline J gene. The chain couples TRBV4-2 to TRBJ1-1, with a possible D match to TRBD1 (6 bases). The CDR3 is 18 amino acids. The V and J ends lost 4 bases and 1 base respectively, with 22 bases between them. The V gene's germline CDR1 is LGHNA and CDR2 YNFKEQ. CDR3 bases read: TGTGCCAGCAGCCCAACAGGGAAGGGCGGTTATCGGAACACTGAA. Residues: CASSPTGKGGYRNTE. The complete CDR3 reads CASSPTGKGGYRNTEAFF.

Incomplete CDR3 DNA: TGTGCCAGCAGCTTGGGTTATAGGGAGCCC. It specifies CASSLGYREP. The entire CDR3 reads CASSLGYREPQHF. The chain recombines TRBV5-8 with TRBJ1-5; D is ambiguous. The CDR3 end falls 3 residues outside the read, so it is completed with the germline J gene. There are 13 residues in the CDR3. Trimming shortened V by 0 bases and J by 8 bases, and 9 bases separated the two germline ends. Germline values: CDR1 SGHTS, CDR2 YDEGEE. The full variable domain, completed using reference TRBV5-8 and TRBJ1-5, is EAGVTQSPTHLIKTRGQQATLRCSPISGHTSVYWYQQALGLGLQFLLWYDEGEERNRGNFPPRFSGRQFPNYSSELNVNALELEDSALYLCASSLGYREPQHFGDGTRLSIL.

A word on this clone: The read falls 3 residues short of the CDR3 end, and the missing part is taken from the germline J gene. V gene TRBV10-3 combines with J gene TRBJ1-5, with 8 bases aligning to TRBD1. The CDR3 spans 14 residues. The V and J ends lost 6 bases and 6 bases, in that order; junction bases with no gene match: 7. CDR1 is ENHRY and CDR2 is SYGVKD in the germline V gene. The sequenced part of the CDR3 DNA is TGTGCCATCAGATCCGGACAGGGCGGTCAGCCC. This codes for CAIRSGQGGQP. The full-length CDR3 reads as CAIRSGQGGQPQHF.

A word on this clone: The read comes to an end 3 residues before the CDR3 does, leaving the germline J gene to fill in the end. The chain employs TRBV5-1 and TRBJ1-4; possibly TRBD1 for D (6 bases). CDR3 length: 14 amino acids. The germline V gene encodes CDR1 SGHRS and CDR2 YFSETQ. Trimming removed 2 bases from V and 6 bases from J, with 11 bases in between. The sequenced CDR3 bases are TGCGCCAGCAGCTTCCGAGGGGGAGATGAAAAA. It is translated as CASSFRGGDEK. The whole CDR3 region reads CASSFRGGDEKLFF.

With regard to this clone: The read falls 3 residues short of the CDR3 end, and the missing part is taken from the germline J gene. V gene TRBV6-2 or TRBV6-3 combines with J gene TRBJ2-1; 9 positions agree with TRBD2. Germline CDR1 is MNHEY and CDR2 is SVGEGT. The CDR3 contains 15 residues. Unmatched junction bases numbered 3, after V lost 6 bases and J lost 0 bases. The CDR3 loop is CASRISGSSYNEQFF. Incomplete CDR3 DNA: TGTGCCAGCAGGATTAGCGGGAGCTCCTACAATGAG.

Points on this clone: The CDR3 is cut off 3 residues early in the read; its end comes from the germline J gene. This chain joins TRBV5-1 and TRBJ1-2; possible D gene TRBD1, 6 bases. V gave up 2 bases and J gave up 7 bases, with 15 bases separating them. Germline CDR1 reads SGHRS; CDR2 reads YFSETQ. The CDR3 runs 14 residues. The CDR3 region is CASSFRTDKAGYTF. CDR3 DNA, as far as it was read: TGCGCCAGCAGCTTCCGGACAGACAAGGCTGGC.

Comment on this clone: Read sequence stops 3 residues before the CDR3 end, and the germline J gene provides the missing end. The sample carries other DNA sequences with the same CDR3. The chain combines TRBV5-5 with TRBJ1-3; a weak D match, TRBD1 (5 bases). CDR1 is SGHKS and CDR2 is YYEKEE in the germline V gene (reference sequence). This CDR3 is 15 amino acids long. Trimming took off 6 bases at V and 0 bases at J, with 13 bases between the two ends. CDR3 protein: CASTVDSLSGNTIYF. The CDR3 bases that were read are TGTGCCAGCACGGTAGACAGCCTCTCTGGAAACACC.

Of note for this clone: Read coverage stops 3 residues before the CDR3 terminus; the germline J gene supplies the remainder. The chain links TRBV5-3 to TRBJ2-5, with no clear D. TRBV5-3 is classed as an ORF, of uncertain function. Trimming left V 3 bases short and J 4 bases short, with 4 bases between. This CDR3 spans 11 amino acids. The CDR3 region is CARSSRETQYF. CDR3 bases read: TGTGCCAGAAGCTCCAGAGAGACC.

As concerns this clone: The CDR3 goes on 3 residues after the read ends, and that part is filled in from the germline J gene. The chain employs TRBV7-3 and TRBJ2-2, with D maybe TRBD2 (6 bases). This CDR3 is 13 amino acids long. CDR1 is SGHTA and CDR2 is FQGTGA in the germline V gene. The V end lost 4 bases, the J end lost 6 bases, and 9 bases lay between the germline ends. CDR3 DNA, as far as it was read: TGTGCCAGCAGCTCCGGGGGAGCCGGGGAG. This gives the protein CASSSGGAGE. The CDR3 in full is CASSSGGAGELFF.

Concerning this clone itself: The read stops 3 residues short of the end of the CDR3; the missing end is completed from the germline J gene. This rearrangement joins TRBV15 to TRBJ2-1; 8 bases match TRBD2. The CDR3 length is 14 residues. Germline V gives CDR1 LNHNV, CDR2 YYDKDF (reference sequence). Trimming at V came to 1 base and at J to 6 bases, leaving 2 bases not matched to a gene. The CDR3 loop is CATSRAGTSNEQFF. Partial CDR3 DNA: TGTGCCACCAGCAGAGCAGGGACTAGCAATGAG.

Concerning this clone: The observed sequence ends 3 residues before the CDR3 terminus, with the missing tail filled in from the germline J gene. The chain has TRBV19 and TRBJ1-5; 8 bases are a match to TRBD1. V lost 10 bases to trimming and J lost 7 bases; unmatched junction nucleotides: 9. The germline gives CDR1 LNHDA, CDR2 SQIVND (reference sequence). This CDR3 has 13 amino acids. CDR3 in amino acids: CATGQGSPQPQHF. The sequenced part of the CDR3 DNA is TGTGCCACCGGACAGGGTAGCCCCCAGCCC.